This TCR beta chain is from a study of blood T cell repertoires in COVID-19. Study summary: Acute-phase and convalescent COVID-19 samples originated in the United States, Italy and Spain.

Authors' processing steps: Reference gene primer amplification yielded estimated nucleated cell counts. Repertoires were generated with immunoSEQ multiplex PCR, while TCRdb's copy carries only in-frame clones and drops some. From that table come the V and J calls and clone size; the DNA was used to work out D and trimming. Among 150,000 or so clones, 60% to 80% were seen once, and the ten largest hold over 2.5%. In assigning cohorts, the study relied on participant-reported clinical history. Sequenced: PBMCs or T cells enriched from blood (not recorded which). The clonotype originates from a woman aged 50 to 60 who had recovered from COVID-19.

CDR3 nucleotide sequence: TGTGCCAGCCGTCCGGGGAGCGGGAATTCACCCCTCCACTTT. It encodes CASRPGSGNSPLHF. This rearrangement joins TRBV27 to TRBJ1-6; the D is unclear. The V end was cut by 8 bases, the J end by 7 bases, with 15 bases between. The V gene's germline CDR1 is MNHEY and CDR2 SMNVEV (reference sequence). The CDR3 consists of 14 residues.